The following is a TCR beta chain sequence with its context. The antigen remains undetermined. Clones were read by immunoSEQ multiplex PCR, and TCRdb kept only the in-frame ones, dropping some. The sample consists of roughly 27,000 clones, around 82% of them appearing once. The data were taken from a study of vaccination effects on CD4 cells after COVID-19. The CDR3 covers 14 residues. Germline CDR1 GTSNPN, CDR2 SVGIG (reference sequence). V dropped 4 bases and J dropped 6 bases, with 15 bases sitting between them. Regarding the study as a whole: Common cold coronavirus cross-reactivity was shown by only 1 of 255 vaccine-induced clones in healthy vaccinees. Late post-vaccination samples showed marked contraction of infection- and vaccine-induced clones.

CD4+ T cells specific for antigen were expanded with viral peptide pools by the ViraFEST assay before sequencing. Investigators separated out CD4+ T cells once around 9 days of culture had passed. All study participants received two doses of BNT162b2 or mRNA-1273 vaccine. None of these healthy vaccinees had been infected with SARS-CoV-2 before vaccination. A half-volume exchange with IL-2 medium occurred on days 3 and 7. The sequence derives from a human donor who received a COVID-19 vaccine. Some clones in this sample may be carry-over from other donors' samples. This chain links TRBV30 with TRBJ2-2; TRBD1 might be the D (6 bases). Specimen: CD4+ T cells from PBMCs cultured with HCoV-NL63 spike peptides, collected after COVID-19 vaccination. The CDR3 coding sequence is TGTGCCTGGATAAGGGGGATCGACGCCGGGGAGCTGTTTTTT. This codes for CAWIRGIDAGELFF.